One sample yielded the 14 T cell receptor beta chains listed below, sequenced in a study of OX40 agonist ivuxolimab in advanced cancers. Clones were sequenced by immunoSEQ multiplex PCR, and TCRdb holds only the in-frame ones, with some missing. The sample comprises 46,000 or so clones, roughly 90% of which are singletons, and roughly 12% rests with the top ten. Sequences were derived from CD4+ or CD8+ T cells sorted from blood, sampled in a trial of the OX40 agonist ivuxolimab. These receptors all stem from an adult with an advanced solid tumor such as melanoma, head and neck, liver or kidney cancer.

This clone was seen a handful of times. CDR3 bases: TGTGCCAGCTCGAAAAACCGGCAGGGTGGTTACGAGCAGTACTTC. This encodes CASSKNRQGGYEQYF. The chain is built from TRBV11-3 and TRBJ2-7; D is perhaps TRBD1 (5 bases). The CDR3 runs 15 residues. V dropped 8 bases and J dropped 4 bases, with 21 bases sitting between them. Germline lookup yields CDR1 SGHNT and CDR2 YENEEA.

This chain connects TRBV7-3 to TRBJ2-1, with TRBD2 matching 7 bases. CDR1 is SGHTA and CDR2 is FQGTGA in the germline V gene. This CDR3 is built from 13 residues. Trimming took 4 bases from V and 8 from J; bases not matched to a gene: 5. The CDR3 reads CASSWSGKHEQFF. CDR3 nucleotide sequence: TGTGCCAGCAGCTGGAGCGGGAAACATGAGCAGTTCTTC.

The chain has TRBV7-9 and TRBJ2-1; D gene unclear. Germline V gene lookup returns CDR1 SEHNR and CDR2 FQNEAQ (reference sequence). The V gene lost 5 bases and the J gene lost 10 bases, with 15 bases spanning the gap. The CDR3 contains 13 residues. The CDR3 region has the DNA TGTGCCAGCAGCCCCACTGAAAATTGGGAGCAGTTCTTC. Encoded protein: CASSPTENWEQFF.

The chain recombines TRBV14 with TRBJ2-5; TRBD1 aligns across 8 bases. The CDR3 is made up of 13 amino acids. Germline CDR1 reads SGHDN; CDR2 reads FVKESK. J was trimmed by 4 bases and V by 4 bases; bases with no gene match: 2. The CDR3 here is CASSPRGLETQYF. The DNA for the CDR3 is TGTGCCAGCAGCCCCAGGGGGCTAGAGACCCAGTACTTC. Full variable domain (remainder filled in from reference TRBV14 and TRBJ2-5): EAGVTQFPSHSVIEKGQTVTLRCDPISGHDNLYWYRRVMGKEIKFLLHFVKESKQDESGMPNNRFLAERTGGTYSTLKVQPAELEDSGVYFCASSPRGLETQYFGPGTRLLVL.

The V and J genes are TRBV7-3 and TRBJ2-6; tentatively, D is TRBD1 (5 bases). Trimming cost V 1 base and J 0 bases, with 13 bases left between them. CDR1 is SGHTA and CDR2 is FQGTGA in the germline V gene. The CDR3 length is 18 residues. DNA for the CDR3: TGTGCCAGCAGCTTAAAGGGGCCCGTTCACTCTGGGGCCAACGTCCTGACTTTC. This sequence encodes CASSLKGPVHSGANVLTF. The full variable domain, in which reference TRBV7-3 and TRBJ2-6 provide the parts outside the CDR3, is GAGVSQTPSNKVTEKGKYVELRCDPISGHTALYWYRQSLGQGPEFLIYFQGTGAADDSGLPNDRFFAVRPEGSVSTLKIQRTERGDSAVYLCASSLKGPVHSGANVLTFGAGSRLTVL.

The V gene is TRBV4-3, the J gene TRBJ2-1; 9 bases agree with TRBD2. Per the germline V gene, CDR1 is LGHNA and CDR2 is YSLEER. The CDR3 is made up of 16 amino acids. With V trimmed by 0 bases and J by 6 bases, 6 bases remained unmatched. The CDR3 spells CASSQDRLAGSNEQFF. CDR3 DNA sequence: TGCGCCAGCAGCCAAGATAGGCTAGCGGGAAGCAATGAGCAGTTCTTC.

The genes are TRBV6-1 and TRBJ1-2; the D is unclear. Trimming cost V 7 bases and J 4 bases, with 10 bases left between them. The CDR3 runs 12 residues. Germline lookup yields CDR1 MNHNS and CDR2 SASEGT. The DNA of the CDR3 is TGTGCCAGCACGGAGCAGCCCTATGGCTACACCTTC. Protein: CASTEQPYGYTF.

The chain couples TRBV7-8 to TRBJ2-5; 11 bases fit TRBD2. The CDR3 has 15 amino acids. V was clipped by 5 bases and J by 5 bases; unmatched bases: 7. The germline CDR1 and CDR2 sequences are SGHVS and FQNEAQ. The CDR3 coding sequence is TGTGCCAGCAGCCCAGGACTAGCGGGCCGGGAGACCCAGTACTTC. It yields the protein CASSPGLAGRETQYF.

This chain connects TRBV27 to TRBJ2-7, with D unresolved. The CDR3 consists of 13 residues. The V end was cut by 2 bases, the J end by 7 bases, with 12 bases between. Germline V gene lookup returns CDR1 MNHEY and CDR2 SMNVEV (reference sequence). In DNA form, the CDR3 reads TGTGCCAGCAGTTTAGGCACCCTAGGTGAGCAGTACTTC. Amino acid sequence: CASSLGTLGEQYF.

The V gene is TRBV11-2, the J gene TRBJ1-1; D is unresolved. This CDR3 has 13 residues. The germline CDR1 and CDR2 sequences are SGHAT and FQNNGV. Trimming removed 7 bases at V and 1 base at J, with 10 bases between. CDR3 sequence reads: CASTYTANTEAFF. The CDR3, as DNA: TGTGCCAGCACCTACACCGCGAACACTGAAGCTTTCTTT.

This clone has only one observation. The chain is built from TRBV9 and TRBJ2-3, with D possibly TRBD2 on 6 matching bases. The V gene's germline CDR1 is SGDLS and CDR2 YYNGEE. The V and J ends lost 0 bases and 1 base respectively, with 9 bases between them. CDR3 length: 15 amino acids. CDR3 sequence reads: CASSVAERGTDTQYF. CDR3 bases: TGTGCCAGCAGCGTAGCGGAGCGGGGCACAGATACGCAGTATTTT.

This clone showed up just once. The chain uses TRBV19 and TRBJ1-5, with 7 bases fitting TRBD1. Trimming took 3 bases from V and 4 from J; bases not matched to a gene: 6. Germline V gene data show CDR1 as LNHDA and CDR2 as SQIVND (reference sequence). The CDR3 has 15 residues. In nucleotides, the CDR3 is TGTGCCAGTAGTATTCACCGGGACAGTAATCAGCCCCAGCATTTT. Protein sequence: CASSIHRDSNQPQHF.

This chain uses TRBV27 with TRBJ2-4, with D tentatively TRBD2 (6 bases). The CDR3 has 15 amino acids. Trimming shortened V by 0 bases and J by 7 bases, and 13 bases separated the two germline ends. CDR1 and CDR2 (germline): MNHEY, SMNVEV (reference sequence). CDR3 nucleotides: TGTGCCAGCAGTTTATCGGACTACAAAGGGAACATTCAGTACTTC. Residues: CASSLSDYKGNIQYF.

The chain joins TRBV27 to TRBJ1-3, with D perhaps TRBD1 (5 bases). This CDR3 is 16 amino acids long. V was cut by 0 bases and J by 0 bases, with 9 bases left in between. Germline CDR1 and CDR2: MNHEY and SMNVEV (reference sequence). The CDR3 bases are TGTGCCAGCAGTTTATCCGGCAGGGCCTCTGGAAACACCATATATTTT. It codes for CASSLSGRASGNTIYF.